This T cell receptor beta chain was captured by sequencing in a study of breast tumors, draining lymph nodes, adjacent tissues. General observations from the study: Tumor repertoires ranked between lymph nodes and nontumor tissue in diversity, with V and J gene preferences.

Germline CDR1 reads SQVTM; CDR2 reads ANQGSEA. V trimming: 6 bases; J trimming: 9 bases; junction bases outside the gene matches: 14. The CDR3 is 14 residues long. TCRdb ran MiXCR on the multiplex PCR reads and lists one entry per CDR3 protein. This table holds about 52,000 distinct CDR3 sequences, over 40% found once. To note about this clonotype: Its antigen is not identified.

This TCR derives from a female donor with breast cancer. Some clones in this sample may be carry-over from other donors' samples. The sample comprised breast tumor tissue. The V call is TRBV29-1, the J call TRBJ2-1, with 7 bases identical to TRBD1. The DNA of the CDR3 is TGCAGCGTCGTAAGACAGGGTGGATCCGGTGAGCAGTTCTTC. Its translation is CSVVRQGGSGEQFF.